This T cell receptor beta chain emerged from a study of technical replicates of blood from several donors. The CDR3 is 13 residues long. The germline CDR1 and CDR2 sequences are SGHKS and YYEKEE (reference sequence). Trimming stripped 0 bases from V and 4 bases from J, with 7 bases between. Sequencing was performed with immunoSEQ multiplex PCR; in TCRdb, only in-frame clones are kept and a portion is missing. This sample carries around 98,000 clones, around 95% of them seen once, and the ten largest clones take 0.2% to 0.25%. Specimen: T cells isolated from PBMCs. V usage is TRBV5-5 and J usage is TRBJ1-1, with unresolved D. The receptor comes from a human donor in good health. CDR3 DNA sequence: TGTGCCAGCAGCTTGGGTCAGGCCACTGAAGCTTTCTTT. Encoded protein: CASSLGQATEAFF.